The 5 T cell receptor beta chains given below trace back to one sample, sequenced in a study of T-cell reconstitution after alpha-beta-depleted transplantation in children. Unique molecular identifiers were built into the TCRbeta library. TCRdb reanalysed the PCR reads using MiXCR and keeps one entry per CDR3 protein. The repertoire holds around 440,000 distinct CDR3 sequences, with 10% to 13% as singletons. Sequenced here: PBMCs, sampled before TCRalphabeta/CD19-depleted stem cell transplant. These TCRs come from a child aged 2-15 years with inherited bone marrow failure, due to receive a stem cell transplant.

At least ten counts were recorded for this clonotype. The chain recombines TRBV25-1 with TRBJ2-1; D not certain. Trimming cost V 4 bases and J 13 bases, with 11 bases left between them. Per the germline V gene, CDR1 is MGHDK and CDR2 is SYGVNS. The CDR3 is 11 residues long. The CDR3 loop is CASSVGEIQFF. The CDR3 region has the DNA TGTGCCAGCAGTGTTGGCGAAATACAGTTCTTC. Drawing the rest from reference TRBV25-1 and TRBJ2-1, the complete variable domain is EADIYQTPRYLVIGTGKKITLECSQTMGHDKMYWYQQDPGMELHLIHYSYGVNSTEKGDLSSESTVSRIRTEHFPLTLESARPSHTSQYLCASSVGEIQFFGPGTRLTVL.

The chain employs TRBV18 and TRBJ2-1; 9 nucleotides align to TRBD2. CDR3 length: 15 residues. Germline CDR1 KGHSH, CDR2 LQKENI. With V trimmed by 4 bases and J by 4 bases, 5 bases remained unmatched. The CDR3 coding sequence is TGTGCCAGCTCACGAGGGACTAGCAGTTACAATGAGCAGTTCTTC. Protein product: CASSRGTSSYNEQFF.

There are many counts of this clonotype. The CDR3 sequence: CASSLKDRASYEQYF. The DNA for the CDR3 is TGTGCCAGCAGTTTAAAGGACAGAGCCTCCTACGAGCAGTACTTC. V gene TRBV27 combines with J gene TRBJ2-7; D is possibly TRBD1 (6 bases). CDR3 size: 15 residues. Per the germline V gene, CDR1 is MNHEY and CDR2 is SMNVEV (reference sequence). Trimming pared 2 bases from V and 0 bases from J, leaving 11 bases between.

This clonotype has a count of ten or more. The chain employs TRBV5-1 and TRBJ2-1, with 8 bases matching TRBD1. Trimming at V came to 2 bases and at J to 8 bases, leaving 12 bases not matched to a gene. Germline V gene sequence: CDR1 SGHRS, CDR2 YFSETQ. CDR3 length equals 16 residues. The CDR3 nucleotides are TGCGCCAGCAGCTTACGGACAGGGCTAAATCTGCATGAGCAGTTCTTC. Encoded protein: CASSLRTGLNLHEQFF.

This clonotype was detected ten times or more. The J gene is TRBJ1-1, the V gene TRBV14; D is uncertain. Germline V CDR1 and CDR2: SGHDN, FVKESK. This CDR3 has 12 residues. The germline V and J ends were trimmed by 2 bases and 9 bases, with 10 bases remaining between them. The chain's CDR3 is CASSQSGVQAFF. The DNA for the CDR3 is TGTGCCAGCAGCCAATCAGGAGTTCAAGCTTTCTTT.